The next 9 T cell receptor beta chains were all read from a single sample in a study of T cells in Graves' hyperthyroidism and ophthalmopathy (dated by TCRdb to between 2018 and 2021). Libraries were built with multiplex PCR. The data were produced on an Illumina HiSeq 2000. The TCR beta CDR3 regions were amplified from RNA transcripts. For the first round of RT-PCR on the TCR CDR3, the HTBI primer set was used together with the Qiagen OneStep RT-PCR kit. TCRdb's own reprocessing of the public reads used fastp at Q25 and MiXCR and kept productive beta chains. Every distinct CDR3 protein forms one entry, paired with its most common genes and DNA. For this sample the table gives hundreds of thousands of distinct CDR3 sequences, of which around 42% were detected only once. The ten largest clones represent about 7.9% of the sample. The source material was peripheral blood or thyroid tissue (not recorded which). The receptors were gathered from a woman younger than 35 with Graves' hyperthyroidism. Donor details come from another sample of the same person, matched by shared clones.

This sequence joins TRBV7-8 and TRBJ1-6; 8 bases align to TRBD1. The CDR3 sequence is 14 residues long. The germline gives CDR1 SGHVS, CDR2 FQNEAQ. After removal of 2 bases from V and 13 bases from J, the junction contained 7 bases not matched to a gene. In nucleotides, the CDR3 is TGTGCCAGCAGCTTATGGACAGGGCGGGTGCCCCTCCACTTT. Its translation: CASSLWTGRVPLHF.

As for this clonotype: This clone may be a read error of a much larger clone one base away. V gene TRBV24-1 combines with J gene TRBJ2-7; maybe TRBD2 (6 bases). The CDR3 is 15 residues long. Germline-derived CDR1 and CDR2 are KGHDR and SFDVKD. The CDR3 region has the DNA TGTGCCACCAGTGAGGCGGAGGGACCCTCCCACGAGCAGTACTTC. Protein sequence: CATSEAEGPSHEQYF.

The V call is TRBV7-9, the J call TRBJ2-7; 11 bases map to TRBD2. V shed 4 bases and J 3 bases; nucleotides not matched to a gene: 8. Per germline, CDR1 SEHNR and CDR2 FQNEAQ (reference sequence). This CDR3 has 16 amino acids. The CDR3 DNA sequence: TGTGCCAGCAGCTCCAAAGCTAGCGGGAGGCGCTACGAGCAGTACTTC. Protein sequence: CASSSKASGRRYEQYF.

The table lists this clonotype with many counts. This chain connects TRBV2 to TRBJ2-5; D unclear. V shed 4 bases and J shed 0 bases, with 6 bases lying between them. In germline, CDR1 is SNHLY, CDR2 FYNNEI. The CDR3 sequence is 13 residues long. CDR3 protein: CASSAMNQETQYF. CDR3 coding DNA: TGTGCCAGCAGTGCTATGAACCAAGAGACCCAGTACTTC. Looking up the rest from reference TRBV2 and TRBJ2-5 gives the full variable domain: EPEVTQTPSHQVTQMGQEVILRCVPISNHLYFYWYRQILGQKVEFLVSFYNNEISEKSEIFDDQFSVERPDGSNFTLKIRSTKLEDSAMYFCASSAMNQETQYFGPGTRLLVL.

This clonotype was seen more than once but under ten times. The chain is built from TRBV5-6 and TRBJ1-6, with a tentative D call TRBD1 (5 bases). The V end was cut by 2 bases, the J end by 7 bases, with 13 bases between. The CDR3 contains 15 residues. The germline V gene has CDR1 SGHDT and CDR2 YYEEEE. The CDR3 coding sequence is TGTGCCAGCAGCTTTTTGGGGCGGAAGAATTCACCCCTCCACTTT. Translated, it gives CASSFLGRKNSPLHF.

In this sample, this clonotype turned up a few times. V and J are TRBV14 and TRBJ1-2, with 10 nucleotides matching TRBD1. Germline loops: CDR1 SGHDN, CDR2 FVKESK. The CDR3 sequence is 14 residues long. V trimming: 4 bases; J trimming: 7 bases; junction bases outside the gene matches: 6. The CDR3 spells CASSRMTGGFGYTF. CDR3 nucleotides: TGTGCCAGCAGCCGAATGACAGGGGGCTTTGGCTACACCTTC.

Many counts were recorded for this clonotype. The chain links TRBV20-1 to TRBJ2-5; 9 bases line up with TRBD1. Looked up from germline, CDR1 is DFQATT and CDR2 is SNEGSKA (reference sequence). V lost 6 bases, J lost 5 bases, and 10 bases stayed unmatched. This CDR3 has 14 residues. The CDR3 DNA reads TGCAGTGCAAAAAGGGACAGGGTAGGGGAGACCCAGTACTTC. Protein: CSAKRDRVGETQYF.

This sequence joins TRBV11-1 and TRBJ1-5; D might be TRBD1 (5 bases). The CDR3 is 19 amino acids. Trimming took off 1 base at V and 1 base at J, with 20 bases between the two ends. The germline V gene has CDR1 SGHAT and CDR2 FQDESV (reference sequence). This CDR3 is CASSLVRGYRRESNQPQHF. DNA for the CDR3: TGTGCCAGCAGCTTAGTGCGGGGGTATAGACGGGAAAGCAATCAGCCCCAGCATTTT.

The CDR3 sequence: CATSGSRAYEQYF. DNA for the CDR3: TGTGCGACCAGCGGGAGCAGGGCCTACGAGCAGTACTTC. The rearrangement joins TRBV13 to TRBJ2-7; 8 positions match TRBD2. Germline V lookup: CDR1 PRHDT, CDR2 FYEKMQ (reference sequence). The CDR3 is made up of 13 amino acids.